The clone carrying this TCR beta chain was seen more than once but under ten times. RNA transcripts yielded amplified TCR beta CDR3 regions. The primer set for the first-round RT-PCR of the TCR CDR3 was HTBI. TCRdb reprocessed the multiplex PCR reads via MiXCR and lists one record per CDR3 protein. The sample has approximately 600,000 distinct CDR3 sequences, about a fifth seen once. These data belong to a study of T cells in Graves' hyperthyroidism and ophthalmopathy. The CDR3 is 13 amino acids. Germline CDR1 and CDR2: MDHEN and SYDVKM. V dropped 8 bases and J dropped 3; count of bases not matched to a gene: 7.

This chain joins TRBV28 and TRBJ2-7; TRBD1 aligns across 7 bases. The specimen was blood. The source of this sequence is a man aged 25 to 40 with Graves' ophthalmopathy. The CDR3 protein is CASGRQGVYEQYF. In DNA, the CDR3 is TGTGCCAGCGGTAGACAGGGTGTCTACGAGCAGTACTTC. The entire variable domain, with the rest obtained from reference TRBV28 and TRBJ2-7, is as follows: DVKVTQSSRYLVKRTGEKVFLECVQDMDHENMFWYRQDPGLGLRLIYFSYDVKMKEKGDIPEGYSVSREKKERFSLILESASTNQTSMYLCASGRQGVYEQYFGPGTRLTVT.